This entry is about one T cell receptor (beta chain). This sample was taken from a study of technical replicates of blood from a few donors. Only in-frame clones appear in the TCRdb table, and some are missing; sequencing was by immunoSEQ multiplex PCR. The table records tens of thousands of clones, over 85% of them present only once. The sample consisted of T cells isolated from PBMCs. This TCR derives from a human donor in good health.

The CDR3: CASSEIMGYGHGLNYGYTF. In DNA form, the CDR3 reads TGTGCCAGCAGTGAGATAATGGGTTACGGACATGGCCTAAACTATGGCTACACCTTC. This chain joins TRBV6-1 and TRBJ1-2; possible D gene TRBD1, 5 bases. Trimming shortened V by 3 bases and J by 2 bases, and 25 bases separated the two germline ends. This CDR3 comprises 19 residues. Looked up from germline, CDR1 is MNHNS and CDR2 is SASEGT.